These 32 T cell receptor beta chains were sequenced from one sample in a study of shared T cell receptors in the human thymus. Repertoires were generated with immunoSEQ multiplex PCR, while TCRdb's copy carries only in-frame clones and drops some. The sample has a few hundred thousand clones; 95% are singletons. Sequencing was carried out using thymocytes. The source of these receptors is a human donor.

The V and J genes are TRBV15 and TRBJ2-1, with 8 bases matching TRBD2. J was trimmed by 5 bases and V by 2 bases; bases with no gene match: 2. Per the germline V gene, CDR1 is LNHNV and CDR2 is YYDKDF (reference sequence). The CDR3 loop spans 14 amino acids. Written as DNA, the CDR3 is TGTGCCACCAGCAGACATAGCGGGAACAATGAGCAGTTCTTC. Protein product: CATSRHSGNNEQFF.

The chain recombines TRBV15 with TRBJ1-2; D is unclear. V lost 4 bases and J lost 4, with 19 bases in between. This CDR3 has 16 residues. From germline, CDR1 is LNHNV and CDR2 YYDKDF (reference sequence). In nucleotides, the CDR3 is TGTGCCACCAGCACCGCGCCTTCGGGAGGGAGCTATGGCTACACCTTC. Its translation: CATSTAPSGGSYGYTF.

The chain recombines TRBV28 with TRBJ1-1; unclear D gene. V shed 0 bases and J shed 1 base, with 9 bases lying between them. This CDR3 spans 15 amino acids. CDR1 and CDR2 from the germline V gene are MDHEN and SYDVKM. The CDR3 coding sequence is TGTGCCAGCAGTTTATGCGGGGTTTGGAACACTGAAGCTTTCTTT. Residues: CASSLCGVWNTEAFF.

V usage is TRBV18 and J usage is TRBJ2-1; D gene unclear. Germline values: CDR1 KGHSH, CDR2 LQKENI. V lost 0 bases and J lost 1, with 7 bases in between. The CDR3 is 15 residues long. The CDR3 nucleotides are TGTGCCAGCTCACCACCCAGTTTGTCCTACAATGAGCAGTTCTTC. This gives the protein CASSPPSLSYNEQFF.

CDR3 protein: CASSQPRSKGETQYF. CDR3 DNA sequence: TGTGCCAGCAGCCAGCCAAGGAGTAAGGGAGAGACCCAGTACTTC. The chain has TRBV14 and TRBJ2-5; D is ambiguous. Per germline, CDR1 SGHDN and CDR2 FVKESK. V lost 3 bases, J lost 4 bases, and 15 bases lay in between. CDR3 length equals 15 residues.

J is TRBJ2-1 and V is TRBV5-4; D possibly uses TRBD1 or TRBD2 (5 bases each). Germline V gene lookup returns CDR1 SGHNT and CDR2 YYREEE (reference sequence). The CDR3 loop spans 16 amino acids. V dropped 0 bases and J dropped 0 bases, with 10 bases sitting between them. CDR3 in amino acids: CASSLVPGLSYNEQFF. The CDR3 DNA reads as TGTGCCAGCAGCTTGGTTCCGGGGCTCTCCTACAATGAGCAGTTCTTC.

This clone was counted a single time. The J gene is TRBJ2-1, the V gene TRBV27; possibly TRBD2 for D (5 bases). The CDR3 has 13 residues. Germline V gene lookup returns CDR1 MNHEY and CDR2 SMNVEV (reference sequence). Trimming took 0 bases from V and 9 from J, leaving 9 bases between them. The CDR3 coding sequence is TGTGCCAGCAGTTTATCGAGGGCGGCTGAGCAGTTCTTC. Its protein product is CASSLSRAAEQFF.

The genes are TRBV27 and TRBJ2-3; 10 bases are a match to TRBD1. The junction had 9 bases not matched to a gene; V was cut back by 6 bases and J by 3 bases. Germline lookup yields CDR1 MNHEY and CDR2 SMNVEV (reference sequence). The CDR3 is made up of 16 amino acids. The CDR3 spells CASSADRGLKTDTQYF. For the CDR3, the DNA is TGTGCCAGCAGCGCCGACAGGGGGCTAAAAACAGATACGCAGTATTTT.

This clone appeared once. Mismatch with germline at one junction end may stem from a read error. This sequence joins TRBV6-5 and TRBJ1-2, with 8 bases that match TRBD1. The CDR3 has 14 amino acids. Per the germline V gene, CDR1 is MNHEY and CDR2 is SVGAGI. The CDR3 loop reads CAISDRGPNYGYTF. CDR3 coding DNA: TGTGCCATCAGTGACAGGGGCCCTAACTATGGCTACACCTTC.

Comment on this clone: At one end, the junction sequence differs from germline, possibly due to a read error. The chain employs TRBV7-7 and TRBJ2-1; D is unclear. The CDR3 covers 16 residues. Germline V CDR1 and CDR2: SSHAT, FNYEAQ (reference sequence). The CDR3 DNA sequence: TGTGCTAGCAGCTTAGTGGGTGGCAGCTCCTACAATGAGCAGTTCTTC. Its translation is CASSLVGGSSYNEQFF.

This chain joins TRBV5-5 and TRBJ2-3, with unresolved D. Between the trimmed V and J ends, which lost 0 bases and 0 bases, there was a span of 8 bases. The CDR3 has 15 amino acids. Germline CDR1 SGHKS, CDR2 YYEKEE (reference sequence). CDR3 amino acids: CASSLGQLSTDTQYF. CDR3 DNA sequence: TGTGCCAGCAGCTTGGGGCAGCTAAGCACAGATACGCAGTATTTT.

J is TRBJ2-3 and V is TRBV21-1; the table's D call TRBD2 went unverified against the DNA. TRBV21-1 is noted as a pseudogene. The CDR3 runs to 17 residues. In DNA form, the CDR3 reads TGTGCCAGCAGCAAAGGGCTCAGGCTAGCGGGTTCTGTTACGCAGTATTTT. Translation: CASSKGLRLAGSVTQYF.

The V gene is TRBV27, the J gene TRBJ1-5, with 7 bases matching TRBD1. Per the germline V gene, CDR1 is MNHEY and CDR2 is SMNVEV (reference sequence). Trimming at V came to 6 bases and at J to 2 bases, leaving 10 bases not matched to a gene. This CDR3 contains 16 residues. In nucleotides, the CDR3 is TGTGCCAGCAGGAGGGGAGACAGGGTCGGCAATCAGCCCCAGCATTTT. It specifies CASRRGDRVGNQPQHF.

The table lists this clone with a count of one. CDR3: CASRDRALYEQYF. In DNA form, the CDR3 reads TGTGCCAGCAGGGACAGGGCCCTTTACGAGCAGTACTTC. The chain is built from TRBV28 and TRBJ2-7, with TRBD1 identical over 8 bases. CDR1 is MDHEN and CDR2 is SYDVKM in the germline V gene. This CDR3 contains 13 residues. V shed 6 bases and J 4 bases; nucleotides not matched to a gene: 5.

V usage is TRBV11-2 and J usage is TRBJ2-1, with 7 bases matching TRBD2. V shed 5 bases and J 9 bases; nucleotides not matched to a gene: 16. CDR3 length: 16 residues. Germline V gene sequence: CDR1 SGHAT, CDR2 FQNNGV. DNA for the CDR3: TGTGCCAGCAGCGCTTTAGCCGGGACTAAGGACGTTGAGCAGTTCTTC. Encoded protein: CASSALAGTKDVEQFF.

The count of this clone is one. The chain joins TRBV7-2 to TRBJ2-7, with 11 nucleotides matching TRBD2. Trimming at V came to 1 base and at J to 2 bases, leaving 7 bases not matched to a gene. The CDR3 sequence is 17 residues long. Looked up from germline, CDR1 is SGHTA and CDR2 is FQGNSA. CDR3 nucleotide sequence: TGTGCCAGCAGCTTAGTCCCGACTAGCGGGAAGCCCTACGAGCAGTACTTC. Its translation is CASSLVPTSGKPYEQYF.

V usage is TRBV19 and J usage is TRBJ2-7; the D gene is possibly TRBD1 (6 bases). The CDR3 sequence is 12 residues long. Germline lookup yields CDR1 LNHDA and CDR2 SQIVND (reference sequence). Trimming stripped 6 bases from V and 6 bases from J, with 12 bases between. CDR3 sequence reads: CASRAQGSEQYF. CDR3 in DNA: TGTGCCAGTAGGGCCCAGGGGAGCGAGCAGTACTTC.

This chain links TRBV27 with TRBJ1-2, with a weak D call TRBD1 (5 bases). The CDR3 totals 14 residues. Germline CDR1 MNHEY, CDR2 SMNVEV (reference sequence). V lost 2 bases, J lost 2 bases, and 9 bases lay in between. The CDR3 reads CASSLDSQNYGYTF. CDR3 coding DNA: TGTGCCAGCAGTTTAGACAGCCAGAACTATGGCTACACCTTC.

The chain uses TRBV7-2 and TRBJ2-7, with D possibly matching TRBD2 (6 bases). Trimming left V 1 base short and J 3 bases short, with 7 bases between. CDR3 length: 13 residues. CDR1 is SGHTA and CDR2 is FQGNSA in the germline V gene. CDR3 amino acids: CASSLGDFYEQYF. CDR3 nucleotide sequence: TGTGCCAGCAGCTTAGGGGACTTCTACGAGCAGTACTTC.

This chain connects TRBV4-3 to TRBJ2-7; TRBD1 matches 7 bases. There are 15 residues in the CDR3. Per germline, CDR1 LGHNA and CDR2 YSLEER. V lost 1 base to trimming and J lost 3 bases; unmatched junction nucleotides: 6. The chain's CDR3 is CASSQVRGPDYEQYF. The CDR3 bases are TGCGCCAGCAGCCAAGTAAGGGGGCCCGACTACGAGCAGTACTTC.

This clone was picked up one time. The rearrangement links TRBV7-9 to TRBJ1-1; D might be TRBD1 (5 bases). The CDR3 spans 16 residues. Trimming stripped 1 base from V and 11 bases from J, with 23 bases between. CDR1 and CDR2 from the germline V gene are SEHNR and FQNEAQ (reference sequence). CDR3 DNA sequence: TGTGCCAGCAGCTTAGTCGTGGGGCCTCCTTCTAGCGCGGCTTTCTTT. Its translation: CASSLVVGPPSSAAFF.

This clone was observed a single time. The chain links TRBV2 to TRBJ2-7; possible D gene TRBD2, 5 bases. Germline V lookup: CDR1 SNHLY, CDR2 FYNNEI. V lost 6 bases to trimming and J lost 2 bases, with 14 bases between them. The CDR3 is 14 amino acids. The CDR3 loop reads CASSAASRTYEQYF. The CDR3, as DNA: TGTGCCAGCAGCGCCGCTAGCCGGACCTACGAGCAGTACTTC.

This rearrangement joins TRBV7-2 to TRBJ2-7, with 11 nucleotides matching TRBD2. Germline values: CDR1 SGHTA, CDR2 FQGNSA. The CDR3 has 14 amino acids. With V trimmed by 5 bases and J by 3 bases, 3 bases remained unmatched. The CDR3 region has the DNA TGTGCCAGCAGCCGGGGACTAGCGGACTACGAGCAGTACTTC. Protein product: CASSRGLADYEQYF.

V usage is TRBV5-1 and J usage is TRBJ1-5; unclear D gene. Germline-derived CDR1 and CDR2 are SGHRS and YFSETQ. V was shortened by 0 bases and J by 5 bases, with 15 bases between the two germline ends. This CDR3 is 16 amino acids long. The CDR3 DNA reads as TGCGCCAGCAGCTTGGGGGGAGAGGGAGATGATCAGCCCCAGCATTTT. It codes for CASSLGGEGDDQPQHF. Together with reference TRBV5-1 and TRBJ1-5, the CDR3 gives the full variable domain: KAGVTQTPRYLIKTRGQQVTLSCSPISGHRSVSWYQQTPGQGLQFLFEYFSETQRNKGNFPGRFSGRQFSNSRSEMNVSTLELGDSALYLCASSLGGEGDDQPQHFGDGTRLSIL.

The V call is TRBV28, the J call TRBJ2-7; 14 nucleotides line up with TRBD2. V lost 8 bases to trimming and J lost 3 bases; unmatched junction nucleotides: 9. Germline CDR1 and CDR2: MDHEN and SYDVKM. The CDR3 runs to 16 residues. CDR3 nucleotide sequence: TGTGCCAGCCACCCCGGACTAGCGGGGGGAGACTACGAGCAGTACTTC. Its translation: CASHPGLAGGDYEQYF.

The J gene is TRBJ2-5, the V gene TRBV7-4, with D perhaps TRBD2 (5 bases). The CDR3 has 16 residues. Germline values: CDR1 SGHVT, CDR2 SQSDAQ. V was trimmed by 5 bases and J by 4 bases, leaving 20 bases between them. The chain's CDR3 is CASSHTRTSEGETQYF. For the CDR3, the DNA is TGTGCCAGCAGCCACACCCGGACGTCCGAGGGAGAGACCCAGTACTTC.

V gene TRBV11-1 combines with J gene TRBJ2-1; TRBD2 agrees at 12 bases. Germline CDR1 is SGHAT and CDR2 is FQDESV (reference sequence). Unmatched junction bases numbered 10, after V lost 5 bases and J lost 8 bases. The CDR3 spans 16 residues. The CDR3 region has the DNA TGTGCCAGCAGCCCCCGGAGACTAGCGGGAGCGGATGAGCAGTTCTTC. Amino acids: CASSPRRLAGADEQFF.

The V gene is TRBV29-1, the J gene TRBJ2-1; 7 positions match TRBD2. Germline lookup yields CDR1 SQVTM and CDR2 ANQGSEA. V shed 6 bases, J shed 0 bases, and the junction held 11 bases outside the gene matches. The CDR3 loop spans 16 amino acids. DNA of the CDR3: TGCAGCGTGAGCCGGGGGGTCTTATACTCCTACAATGAGCAGTTCTTC. Translation: CSVSRGVLYSYNEQFF.

In DNA form, the CDR3 reads TGTGCCAGCAGTTTATCGGGAGGCCCCCAGGATGGCTACACCTTC. Residues: CASSLSGGPQDGYTF. This chain uses TRBV27 with TRBJ1-2; D is ambiguous. CDR1 and CDR2 (germline): MNHEY, SMNVEV (reference sequence). The CDR3 consists of 15 residues. Between the trimmed V and J ends, which lost 0 bases and 6 bases, there was a span of 14 bases.

The chain links TRBV10-3 to TRBJ2-4; D gene uncertain. In germline, CDR1 is ENHRY, CDR2 SYGVKD. V lost 2 bases and J lost 6, with 5 bases in between. The CDR3 length is 12 residues. This CDR3 reads CAISERGNIQYF. The CDR3 DNA reads as TGTGCCATCAGTGAGAGAGGAAACATTCAGTACTTC.

The genes are TRBV27 and TRBJ2-3; possibly TRBD2 for D (6 bases). V was pared by 2 bases and J by 3 bases, with 18 bases between. The germline CDR1 and CDR2 sequences are MNHEY and SMNVEV (reference sequence). This CDR3 contains 17 residues. The DNA of the CDR3 is TGTGCCAGCAGTTTAATCCCAATCGGAGGGCCGACAGATACGCAGTATTTT. Translation gives CASSLIPIGGPTDTQYF.

DNA for the CDR3: TGTGCCAGCAGCTTAGTTGGGGCGGACCCCAGCTCTGGAAACACCATATATTTT. Its translation is CASSLVGADPSSGNTIYF. The V gene is TRBV7-6, the J gene TRBJ1-3; the D gene is possibly TRBD1 (5 bases). V lost 1 base and J lost 0, with 16 bases in between. The germline V gene has CDR1 SGHVS and CDR2 FNYEAQ. The CDR3 spans 18 residues.